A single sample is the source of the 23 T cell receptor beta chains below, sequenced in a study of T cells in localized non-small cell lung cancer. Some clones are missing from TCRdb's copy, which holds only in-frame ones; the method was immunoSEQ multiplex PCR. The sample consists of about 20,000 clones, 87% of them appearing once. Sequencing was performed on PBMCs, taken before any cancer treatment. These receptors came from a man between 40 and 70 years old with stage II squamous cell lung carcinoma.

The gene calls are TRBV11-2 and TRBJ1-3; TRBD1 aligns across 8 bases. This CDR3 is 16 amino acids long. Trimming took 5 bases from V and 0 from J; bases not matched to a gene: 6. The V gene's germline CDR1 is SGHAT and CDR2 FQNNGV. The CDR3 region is CASSPGTGASGNTIYF. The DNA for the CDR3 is TGTGCCAGCAGCCCCGGGACAGGAGCCTCTGGAAACACCATATATTTT. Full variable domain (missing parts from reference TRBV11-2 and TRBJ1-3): EAGVAQSPRYKIIEKRQSVAFWCNPISGHATLYWYQQILGQGPKLLIQFQNNGVVDDSQLPKDRFSAERLKGVDSTLKIQPAKLEDSAVYLCASSPGTGASGNTIYFGEGSWLTVV.

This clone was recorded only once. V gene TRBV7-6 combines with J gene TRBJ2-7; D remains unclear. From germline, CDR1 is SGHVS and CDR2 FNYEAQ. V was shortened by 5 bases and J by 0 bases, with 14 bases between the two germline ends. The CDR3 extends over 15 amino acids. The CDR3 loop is CASSLEVGVSYEQYF. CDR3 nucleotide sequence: TGTGCCAGCAGCCTAGAGGTGGGCGTCTCCTACGAGCAGTACTTC.

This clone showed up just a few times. CDR3 loop: CASSLGEQPQHF. DNA of the CDR3: TGTGCCAGTAGTCTGGGGGAGCAGCCCCAGCATTTT. The rearrangement uses TRBV19 and TRBJ1-5; TRBD1 is a possible D gene (5 bases). The CDR3 runs to 12 residues. Looked up from germline, CDR1 is LNHDA and CDR2 is SQIVND (reference sequence). Trimming pared 5 bases from V and 7 bases from J, leaving 9 bases between.

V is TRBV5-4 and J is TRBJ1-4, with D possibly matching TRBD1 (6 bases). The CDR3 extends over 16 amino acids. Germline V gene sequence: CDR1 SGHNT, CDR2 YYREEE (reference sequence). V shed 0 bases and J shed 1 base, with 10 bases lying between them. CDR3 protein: CASSLGGRRTNEKLFF. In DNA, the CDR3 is TGTGCCAGCAGCTTGGGGGGGCGCAGAACTAATGAAAAACTGTTTTTT.

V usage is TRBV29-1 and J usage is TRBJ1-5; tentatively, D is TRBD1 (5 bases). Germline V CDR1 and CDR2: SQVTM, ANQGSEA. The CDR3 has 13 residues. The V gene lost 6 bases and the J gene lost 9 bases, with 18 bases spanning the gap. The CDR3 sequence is CSVGGDGRGPQHF. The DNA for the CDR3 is TGCAGCGTCGGGGGGGACGGGCGAGGGCCCCAGCATTTT.

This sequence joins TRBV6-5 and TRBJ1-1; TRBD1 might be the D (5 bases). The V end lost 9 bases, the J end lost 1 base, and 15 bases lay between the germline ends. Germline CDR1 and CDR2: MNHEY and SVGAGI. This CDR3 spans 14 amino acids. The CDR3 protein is CASFTDTRNTEAFF. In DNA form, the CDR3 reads TGTGCCAGTTTTACGGACACCCGGAACACTGAAGCTTTCTTT.

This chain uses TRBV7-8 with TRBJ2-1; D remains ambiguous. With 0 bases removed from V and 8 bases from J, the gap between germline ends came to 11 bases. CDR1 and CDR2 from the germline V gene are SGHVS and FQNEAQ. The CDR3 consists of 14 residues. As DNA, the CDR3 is TGTGCCAGCAGCTTAGCTTTGAGATACGATGAGCAGTTCTTC. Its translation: CASSLALRYDEQFF.

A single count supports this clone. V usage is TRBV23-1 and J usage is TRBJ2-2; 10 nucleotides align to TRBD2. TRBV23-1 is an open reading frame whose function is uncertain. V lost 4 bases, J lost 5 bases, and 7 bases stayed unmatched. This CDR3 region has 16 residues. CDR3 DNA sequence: TGCGCCAGCAGTCCAATGCGGGGACTAGCGACCGGGGAGCTGTTTTTT. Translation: CASSPMRGLATGELFF.

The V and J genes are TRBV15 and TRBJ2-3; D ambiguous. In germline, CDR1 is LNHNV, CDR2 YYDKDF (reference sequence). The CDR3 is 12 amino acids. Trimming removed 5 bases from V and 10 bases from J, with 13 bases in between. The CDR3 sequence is CATSGGQHPQYF. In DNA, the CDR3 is TGTGCCACCAGCGGTGGGCAGCATCCGCAGTATTTT.

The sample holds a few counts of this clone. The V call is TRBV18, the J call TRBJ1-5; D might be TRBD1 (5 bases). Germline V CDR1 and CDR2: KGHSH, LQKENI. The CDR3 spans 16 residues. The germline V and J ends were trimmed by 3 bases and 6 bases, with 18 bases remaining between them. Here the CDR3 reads CASSPFSKGESQPQHF. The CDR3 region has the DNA TGTGCCAGCTCACCCTTCAGTAAAGGGGAGAGTCAGCCCCAGCATTTT.

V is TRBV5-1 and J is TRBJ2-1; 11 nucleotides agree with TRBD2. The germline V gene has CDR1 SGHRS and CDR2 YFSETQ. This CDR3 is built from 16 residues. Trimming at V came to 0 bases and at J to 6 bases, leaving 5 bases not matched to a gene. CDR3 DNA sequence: TGCGCCAGCAGCTTGGTAGGGACTAGCGGCCTCAATGAGCAGTTCTTC. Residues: CASSLVGTSGLNEQFF. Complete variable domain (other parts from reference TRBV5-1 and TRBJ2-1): KAGVTQTPRYLIKTRGQQVTLSCSPISGHRSVSWYQQTPGQGLQFLFEYFSETQRNKGNFPGRFSGRQFSNSRSEMNVSTLELGDSALYLCASSLVGTSGLNEQFFGPGTRLTVL.

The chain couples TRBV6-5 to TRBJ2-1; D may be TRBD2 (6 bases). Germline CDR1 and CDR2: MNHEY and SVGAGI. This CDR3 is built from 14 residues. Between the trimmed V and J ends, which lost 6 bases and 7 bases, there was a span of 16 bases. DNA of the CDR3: TGTGCCAGCAGCTACCTCCTAGCGAGGAATGAGCAGTTCTTC. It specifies CASSYLLARNEQFF.

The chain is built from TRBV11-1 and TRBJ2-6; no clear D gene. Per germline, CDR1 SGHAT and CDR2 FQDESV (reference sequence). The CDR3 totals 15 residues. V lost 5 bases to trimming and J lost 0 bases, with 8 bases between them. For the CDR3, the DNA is TGTGCCAGCAGCCCCTGGATCTCTGGGGCCAACGTCCTGACTTTC. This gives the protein CASSPWISGANVLTF.

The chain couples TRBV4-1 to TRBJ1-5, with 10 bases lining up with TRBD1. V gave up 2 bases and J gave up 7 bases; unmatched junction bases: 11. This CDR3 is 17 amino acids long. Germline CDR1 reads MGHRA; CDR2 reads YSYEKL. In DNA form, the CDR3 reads TGCGCCAGCAGCCAACTAGGTGGCGGGACAGGGGTGCAGCCCCAGCATTTT. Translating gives CASSQLGGGTGVQPQHF.

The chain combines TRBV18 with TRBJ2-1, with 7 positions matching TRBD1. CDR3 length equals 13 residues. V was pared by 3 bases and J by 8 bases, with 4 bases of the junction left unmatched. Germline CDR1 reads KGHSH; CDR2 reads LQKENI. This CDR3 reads CASSPTGPHEQFF. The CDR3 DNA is TGTGCCAGCTCACCGACAGGGCCCCATGAGCAGTTCTTC.

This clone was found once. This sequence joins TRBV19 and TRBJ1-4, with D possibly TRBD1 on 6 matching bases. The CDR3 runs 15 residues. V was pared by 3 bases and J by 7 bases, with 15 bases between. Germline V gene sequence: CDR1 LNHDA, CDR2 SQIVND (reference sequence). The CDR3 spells CASSISRGSFEKLFF. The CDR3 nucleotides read TGTGCCAGTAGTATCTCGAGGGGGTCTTTTGAAAAACTGTTTTTT.

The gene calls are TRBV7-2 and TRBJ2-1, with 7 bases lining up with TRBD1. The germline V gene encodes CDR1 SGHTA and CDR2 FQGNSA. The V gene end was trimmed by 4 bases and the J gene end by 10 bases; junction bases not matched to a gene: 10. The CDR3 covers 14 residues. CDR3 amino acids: CASSYRGLDREQFF. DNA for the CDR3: TGTGCCAGCAGCTACAGGGGCCTGGATCGCGAGCAGTTCTTC.

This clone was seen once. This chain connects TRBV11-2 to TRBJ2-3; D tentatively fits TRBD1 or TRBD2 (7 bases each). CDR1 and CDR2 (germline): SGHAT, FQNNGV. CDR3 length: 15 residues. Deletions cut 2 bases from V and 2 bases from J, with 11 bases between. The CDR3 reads CASSLQGGYTDTQYF. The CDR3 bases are TGTGCCAGCAGCTTACAGGGGGGGTACACAGATACGCAGTATTTT.

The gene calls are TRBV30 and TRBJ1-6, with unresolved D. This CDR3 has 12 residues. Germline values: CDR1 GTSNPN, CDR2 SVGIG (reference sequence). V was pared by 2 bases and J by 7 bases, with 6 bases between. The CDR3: CAWSPINSPLHF. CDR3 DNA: TGTGCCTGGAGTCCTATAAATTCACCCCTCCACTTT.

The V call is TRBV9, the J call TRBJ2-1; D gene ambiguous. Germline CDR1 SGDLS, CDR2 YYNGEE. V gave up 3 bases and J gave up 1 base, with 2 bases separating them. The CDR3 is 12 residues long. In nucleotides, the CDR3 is TGTGCCAGCAGCGCGTCCTACAATGAGCAGTTCTTC. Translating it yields CASSASYNEQFF.

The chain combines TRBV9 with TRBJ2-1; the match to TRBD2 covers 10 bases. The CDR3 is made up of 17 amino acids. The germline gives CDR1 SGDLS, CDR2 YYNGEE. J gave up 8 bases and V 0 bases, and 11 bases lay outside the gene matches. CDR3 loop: CASSVGPGASGRDEQFF. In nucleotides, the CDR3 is TGTGCCAGCAGCGTAGGCCCCGGGGCTAGCGGGAGAGATGAGCAGTTCTTC.

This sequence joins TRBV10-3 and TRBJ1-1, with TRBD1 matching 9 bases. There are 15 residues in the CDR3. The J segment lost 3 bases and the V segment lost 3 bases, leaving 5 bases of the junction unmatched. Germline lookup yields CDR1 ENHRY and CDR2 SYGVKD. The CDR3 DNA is TGTGCCATCAGTGACCGGGACAGGGCCTACACTGAAGCTTTCTTT. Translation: CAISDRDRAYTEAFF.

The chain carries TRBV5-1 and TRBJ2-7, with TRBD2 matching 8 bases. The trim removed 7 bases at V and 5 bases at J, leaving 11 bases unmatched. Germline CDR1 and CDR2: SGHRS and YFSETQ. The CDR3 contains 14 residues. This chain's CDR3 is CASGLSGGPNEQYF. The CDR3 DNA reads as TGCGCCAGCGGCCTGTCGGGAGGGCCTAACGAGCAGTACTTC.